This T cell receptor (beta chain) was recorded in a study of blood T cell repertoires in COVID-19. Study-wide context: Some COVID-19 samples were acute and others convalescent; all came from the United States, Italy and Spain. The analysed material was cDNA or gDNA that came from T cells, B-cell-depleted T cells, or PBMCs.

Using immunoSEQ multiplex PCR, the repertoire was profiled, and TCRdb retains in-frame clones only, with some absent. The sample shows approximately 200,000 clones, 87% of them seen only once. The trim removed 10 bases at V and 7 bases at J, leaving 16 bases unmatched. The germline CDR1 and CDR2 sequences are MDHEN and SYDVKM. The CDR3 is made up of 16 amino acids. Sequenced sample: peripheral blood. The receptor was derived from a man aged 35-49 years with active or convalescent COVID-19. V gene TRBV28 combines with J gene TRBJ1-6; TRBD1 matches 7 bases. CDR3 amino acids: CATLKTGNIRNSPLHF. The DNA for the CDR3 is TGTGCCACCTTGAAGACAGGGAATATTCGAAATTCACCCCTCCACTTT.